This passage covers 13 T cell receptor beta chains from one sample sequenced in a study of T cell repertoires in cytomegalovirus infection. TCRdb used MiXCR to reprocess the reads, holding one entry per CDR3 protein. The data show about 450,000 distinct CDR3 sequences, roughly 30% seen once. The specimen was PBMCs. The receptor set was obtained from a human donor in good health (CMV status not recorded). Some clones in this sample may be carry-over from other donors' samples.

In this sample, this clonotype turned up a few times. The chain employs TRBV15 and TRBJ2-3; 9 bases match TRBD1. The germline CDR1 and CDR2 sequences are LNHNV and YYDKDF (reference sequence). With 5 bases clipped from V and 3 bases from J, the junction kept 9 bases outside the gene matches. CDR3 size: 16 residues. CDR3: CATSGQGQGGTDTQYF. The CDR3 bases are TGTGCCACCAGCGGACAGGGGCAAGGGGGAACAGATACGCAGTATTTT.

The chain carries TRBV28 and TRBJ1-4, with a weak D call TRBD1 (5 bases). Trimming took 2 bases from V and 5 from J, leaving 12 bases between them. Per the germline V gene, CDR1 is MDHEN and CDR2 is SYDVKM. This CDR3 is built from 15 residues. This chain's CDR3 is CASSLRAGNNEKLFF. The CDR3 nucleotides are TGTGCCAGCAGTTTACGGGCAGGGAACAATGAAAAACTGTTTTTT.

This clonotype was detected ten times or more. V is TRBV6-1 and J is TRBJ2-3; no firm D call. V was cut by 3 bases and J by 2 bases, with 9 bases left in between. This CDR3 spans 14 amino acids. Looked up from germline, CDR1 is MNHNS and CDR2 is SASEGT. CDR3 amino acids: CASSDGSNTDTQYF. CDR3 sequence (DNA): TGTGCCAGCAGTGACGGCTCTAACACAGATACGCAGTATTTT.

The chain links TRBV7-6 to TRBJ1-1, with no clear D. Between the trimmed V and J ends, which lost 2 bases and 4 bases, there was a span of 11 bases. Germline V gene sequence: CDR1 SGHVS, CDR2 FNYEAQ. The CDR3 covers 14 residues. The CDR3, as DNA: TGTGCCAGCAGCTTAACCCACCAAAGCACTGAAGCTTTCTTT. This encodes CASSLTHQSTEAFF.

The genes are TRBV7-9 and TRBJ2-5, with 8 bases lining up with TRBD1. Losses at the gene ends were 3 bases for V and 4 bases for J; bases not matched to a gene: 7. Germline values: CDR1 SEHNR, CDR2 FQNEAQ (reference sequence). CDR3 size: 15 residues. The CDR3 DNA is TGTGCCAGCAGCTTCGGACAGGGATGGGGAGAGACCCAGTACTTC. Residues: CASSFGQGWGETQYF.

This clonotype was seen only once. This chain uses TRBV19 with TRBJ2-5, with a tentative D call TRBD1 (6 bases). The germline gives CDR1 LNHDA, CDR2 SQIVND (reference sequence). Trimming shortened V by 5 bases and J by 3 bases, and 16 bases separated the two germline ends. This CDR3 has 15 residues. The CDR3 DNA sequence: TGTGCCAGTAGTCTAACAGGGTTGATCAAAGAGACCCAGTACTTC. Its translation is CASSLTGLIKETQYF.

This clonotype showed up just once. A single base separates this from a much larger clone, so it may be a read error. The CDR3 loop is CASSWDRSSYDQYF. The CDR3, as DNA: TGTGCCAGCAGTTGGGACAGAAGCTCCTACGACCAGTACTTC. The J gene is TRBJ2-7, the V gene TRBV2; 7 bases line up with TRBD1. CDR3 length equals 14 residues. Germline lookup yields CDR1 SNHLY and CDR2 FYNNEI.

The CDR3 nucleotides read TGTGCCAGCAGTTTGTGGACAGGGGGTAGGAACAATCAGCCCCAGCATTTT. It translates to CASSLWTGGRNNQPQHF. V is TRBV28 and J is TRBJ1-5; 10 bases line up with TRBD1. With 3 bases clipped from V and 3 bases from J, the junction kept 8 bases outside the gene matches. The CDR3 has 17 residues. Germline CDR1 MDHEN, CDR2 SYDVKM.

V is TRBV12-3 or TRBV12-4 and J is TRBJ2-1; 7 bases are a match to TRBD2. V shed 2 bases and J 9 bases; nucleotides not matched to a gene: 10. The CDR3 loop spans 15 amino acids. The CDR3 DNA reads TGTGCCAGCAGTTTAAGGTGGGGACTATTAAGTGAGCAGTTCTTC. This codes for CASSLRWGLLSEQFF.

This clonotype was counted many times. The gene calls are TRBV29-1 and TRBJ1-5; 9 bases are a match to TRBD1. The CDR3 is 15 amino acids. Germline V gene lookup returns CDR1 SQVTM and CDR2 ANQGSEA. V lost 6 bases and J lost 0; bases outside the gene matches: 6. The CDR3 spells CSVADRGNSNQPQHF. The CDR3 nucleotides read TGCAGCGTCGCGGACAGGGGCAATAGCAATCAGCCCCAGCATTTT.

This clonotype was seen a handful of times. CDR3 protein: CASTQATGGNSPLHF. CDR3 nucleotides: TGCGCCAGCACTCAGGCGACAGGGGGCAACTCACCCCTCCACTTT. The chain recombines TRBV4-1 with TRBJ1-6; 10 nucleotides match TRBD1. Germline V CDR1 and CDR2: MGHRA, YSYEKL. Trimming took 7 bases from V and 10 from J; bases not matched to a gene: 10. CDR3 length equals 15 residues.

This clonotype has just a few counts. V and J are TRBV5-6 and TRBJ2-7; maybe TRBD2 (6 bases). V lost 4 bases to trimming and J lost 0 bases, with 17 bases between them. Germline V lookup: CDR1 SGHDT, CDR2 YYEEEE. This CDR3 spans 16 amino acids. The CDR3 is CASSPGAAGNSYEQYF. The CDR3 nucleotides read TGTGCCAGCAGCCCCGGCGCGGCGGGGAACTCCTACGAGCAGTACTTC.

This clonotype has a single count. At one of its ends the junction is not consistent with the germline gene, which may arise from a read error. The chain joins TRBV11-2 to TRBJ1-4; D not resolved. Germline V gives CDR1 SGHAT, CDR2 FQNNGV. The CDR3 covers 11 residues. The CDR3 DNA follows: TGTGCCAGCAGCTCGGATGAAAAACTGTGTTTT. As protein: CASSSDEKLCF.